The 26 T cell receptor beta chains reported below all come from one sample, sequenced in a study of Graves' ophthalmopathy and Graves' hyperthyroidism. Beta-chain TCR CDR3 regions were amplified from RNA transcripts. HTBI primers were used in a first-round RT-PCR, which preceded a second-round multiplex PCR. One entry per CDR3 protein results from TCRdb running MiXCR on the multiplex PCR reads. The data show about 550,000 distinct CDR3 sequences, 35% to 40% seen once. The sample comprised peripheral blood or thyroid tissue (not recorded which). These receptors came from an adult man with Graves' hyperthyroidism.

The gene calls are TRBV20-1 and TRBJ2-6; TRBD2 matches 7 bases. CDR1 is DFQATT, CDR2 SNEGSKA, per germline (reference sequence). The CDR3 is 14 residues long. J lost 3 bases, V lost 1 base, and 0 bases had no gene match. DNA of the CDR3: TGCAGTGCTAGAGGGGGGGGTGGGGCCAACGTCCTGACTTTC. It translates to CSARGGGGANVLTF.

The chain recombines TRBV15 with TRBJ2-7; D unclear. V was pared by 1 base and J by 3 bases, with 10 bases between. The CDR3 spans 14 residues. Per germline, CDR1 LNHNV and CDR2 YYDKDF (reference sequence). CDR3 bases: TGTGCCACCAGCAGAGGGGTGCCAAACTACGAGCAGTACTTC. It translates to CATSRGVPNYEQYF.

Many counts were recorded for this clonotype. V usage is TRBV19 and J usage is TRBJ1-1; 7 bases agree with TRBD1. V shed 6 bases, J shed 5 bases, and the junction held 6 bases outside the gene matches. The germline CDR1 and CDR2 sequences are LNHDA and SQIVND (reference sequence). This CDR3 is built from 13 residues. This CDR3 is CASRRGLRTEAFF. The CDR3 DNA is TGTGCCAGTAGAAGGGGGCTAAGGACTGAAGCTTTCTTT.

This clonotype was detected a few times. One junction end disagrees with the germline gene, perhaps due to a read error. The V and J genes are TRBV10-3 and TRBJ1-5; D uncertain. The CDR3 consists of 15 residues. In germline, CDR1 is ENHRY, CDR2 SYGVKD. Here the CDR3 DNA reads TGTGCCAGCAGTCCCGGGGTCGGTAGCAATCAGCCCCAGCATTTT. Encoded protein: CASSPGVGSNQPQHF.

This clonotype showed up many times. The V gene is TRBV7-9, the J gene TRBJ2-7; perhaps TRBD1 as D (5 bases). Germline lookup yields CDR1 SEHNR and CDR2 FQNEAQ (reference sequence). With 5 bases removed from V and 2 bases from J, the gap between germline ends came to 16 bases. The CDR3 length is 15 residues. DNA for the CDR3: TGTGCCAGCAGCCAAACCGGACAATCCACCTACGAGCAGTACTTC. Residues: CASSQTGQSTYEQYF.

This clonotype was recorded many times. V gene TRBV7-8 combines with J gene TRBJ1-5; D uncertain. The CDR3 has 13 residues. V was pared by 4 bases and J by 4 bases, with 8 bases between. The germline V gene has CDR1 SGHVS and CDR2 FQNEAQ. The CDR3, as DNA: TGTGCCAGCAGCTCGGGCTTTAATCAGCCCCAGCATTTT. Translated: CASSSGFNQPQHF. The entire variable domain, with the rest obtained from reference TRBV7-8 and TRBJ1-5, is as follows: GAGVSQSPRYKVAKRGQDVALRCDPISGHVSLFWYQQALGQGPEFLTYFQNEAQLDKSGLPSDRFFAERPEGSVSTLKIQRTQQEDSAVYLCASSSGFNQPQHFGDGTRLSIL.

There are a few counts of this clonotype. The chain joins TRBV12-3 or TRBV12-4 to TRBJ1-3; 7 bases align to TRBD1. V lost 3 bases to trimming and J lost 8 bases; unmatched junction nucleotides: 13. The CDR3 consists of 16 residues. As DNA, the CDR3 is TGTGCCAGCAGTTTCCCGACAGGTCTCAGGGGGGACACCATATATTTT. Residues: CASSFPTGLRGDTIYF.

Ten or more counts support this clonotype. The chain has TRBV10-3 and TRBJ1-2; the D is unclear. V lost 0 bases and J lost 2, with 13 bases in between. The CDR3 consists of 16 residues. Germline assignment: CDR1 ENHRY and CDR2 SYGVKD. The CDR3 sequence is CAISESGGIMNYGYTF. CDR3 sequence (DNA): TGTGCCATCAGTGAGTCGGGAGGAATAATGAACTATGGCTACACCTTC.

This clonotype appeared many times. The V call is TRBV6-5, the J call TRBJ1-6, with 7 positions matching TRBD1. Germline CDR1 is MNHEY and CDR2 is SVGAGI. V shed 6 bases, J shed 7 bases, and the junction held 6 bases outside the gene matches. There are 14 residues in the CDR3. CDR3 region: CASSSTGRNSPLHF. The CDR3 coding sequence is TGTGCCAGCAGCTCGACAGGGCGGAATTCACCCCTCCACTTT.

The V gene is TRBV27, the J gene TRBJ2-5; D is perhaps TRBD1 (6 bases). V was shortened by 6 bases and J by 1 base, with 12 bases between the two germline ends. The CDR3 totals 14 residues. CDR1 and CDR2 (germline): MNHEY, SMNVEV (reference sequence). CDR3 in amino acids: CASRRQAFQETQYF. The CDR3, as DNA: TGTGCCAGCAGACGACAGGCCTTCCAAGAGACCCAGTACTTC.

This chain links TRBV5-1 with TRBJ2-5, with D tentatively TRBD1 (5 bases). Germline CDR1 reads SGHRS; CDR2 reads YFSETQ. V dropped 0 bases and J dropped 5 bases, with 14 bases sitting between them. The CDR3 length is 15 residues. The CDR3: CASSLGGIYRETQYF. The CDR3 nucleotides read TGCGCCAGCAGCTTGGGGGGCATTTACCGGGAGACCCAGTACTTC.

This sequence joins TRBV3-1 and TRBJ1-2, with 8 positions matching TRBD1. The V segment lost 3 bases and the J segment 4 bases; nucleotides outside the gene matches: 7. Looked up from germline, CDR1 is LGHDT and CDR2 is YNNKEL (reference sequence). The CDR3 covers 15 residues. The CDR3 protein is CASSQGTGGSYGYTF. CDR3 bases: TGTGCCAGCAGCCAGGGGACAGGCGGGTCCTATGGCTACACCTTC.

This clonotype was observed a few times. This rearrangement joins TRBV7-9 to TRBJ2-5; D possibly corresponds to TRBD2 (6 bases). CDR1 and CDR2 from the germline V gene are SEHNR and FQNEAQ (reference sequence). V shed 5 bases and J shed 0 bases, with 22 bases lying between them. The CDR3 loop spans 18 amino acids. The CDR3: CASSLAGRRREYQETQYF. The CDR3 coding sequence is TGTGCCAGCAGCCTCGCGGGGCGCAGGCGAGAGTACCAAGAGACCCAGTACTTC. Complete variable domain (other parts from reference TRBV7-9 and TRBJ2-5): DTGVSQNPRHKITKRGQNVTFRCDPISEHNRLYWYRQTLGQGPEFLTYFQNEAQLEKSRLLSDRFSAERPKGSFSTLEIQRTEQGDSAMYLCASSLAGRRREYQETQYFGPGTRLLVL.

With regard to this clonotype: Sequence at one end of the junction differs from germline and may be a read error. V is TRBV7-9 and J is TRBJ2-7, with 9 bases that match TRBD1. TRBJ2-1 explains the end of the DNA better; the J call may be wrong. The CDR3 has 15 amino acids. The germline gives CDR1 SEHNR, CDR2 FQNEAQ (reference sequence). The CDR3 DNA is TGTGCAAGCAGCCACCCGGACAGGGGAGGGGATGAGCAGTTCTTC. Translation gives CASSHPDRGGDEQFF.

The J gene is TRBJ1-4, the V gene TRBV29-1; the D gene is possibly TRBD1 (5 bases). Germline V gene lookup returns CDR1 SQVTM and CDR2 ANQGSEA. CDR3 length: 13 amino acids. Trimming cost V 0 bases and J 8 bases, with 10 bases left between them. The CDR3 bases are TGCAGCGTTGAAGAATTTGGGGACGAAAAACTGTTTTTT. Encoded protein: CSVEEFGDEKLFF.

This clonotype was seen at least ten times. The V and J genes are TRBV4-1 and TRBJ1-2; 7 bases agree with TRBD1. The V gene's germline CDR1 is MGHRA and CDR2 YSYEKL. V shed 1 base and J 7 bases; nucleotides not matched to a gene: 9. The CDR3 totals 15 residues. The CDR3 loop reads CASSQAGQGVGGYTF. Written as DNA, the CDR3 is TGCGCCAGCAGCCAAGCCGGGCAGGGGGTAGGTGGCTACACCTTC.

This clonotype was counted many times. The chain is built from TRBV20-1 and TRBJ1-5; D might be TRBD1 (6 bases). The V end lost 0 bases, the J end lost 4 bases, and 19 bases lay between the germline ends. CDR1 DFQATT and CDR2 SNEGSKA come from the germline V gene (reference sequence). The CDR3 consists of 17 residues. CDR3 coding DNA: TGCAGTGCTAGAGACTGGGGGGCCATGCACCAGAATCAGCCCCAGCATTTT. Translating it yields CSARDWGAMHQNQPQHF.

With regard to this clonotype: Germline and junction disagree at one end, which may indicate a read error. The rearrangement links TRBV6-5 to TRBJ1-2; TRBD1 matches at 10 bases. The CDR3 runs 15 residues. The germline V gene has CDR1 MNHEY and CDR2 SVGAGI. CDR3: CAISDSGTGDYGYTF. CDR3 sequence (DNA): TGTGCCATCAGTGACTCCGGGACAGGGGACTATGGCTACACCTTC.

In DNA, the CDR3 is TGTGCCAGCAATGGACAGGGAGCCTATGGCTACACCTTC. Its translation: CASNGQGAYGYTF. V usage is TRBV12-3 or TRBV12-4 and J usage is TRBJ1-2; 8 bases fit TRBD1. The length of the CDR3 is 13 residues. J gave up 4 bases and V 7 bases, and 5 bases lay outside the gene matches.

This clonotype was detected many times. The chain carries TRBV29-1 and TRBJ1-1; TRBD1 is a possible D gene (6 bases). The CDR3 consists of 12 residues. Germline V gene lookup returns CDR1 SQVTM and CDR2 ANQGSEA. V lost 8 bases, J lost 1 base, and 11 bases lay in between. CDR3 coding DNA: TGCAGCTCCGGACAGCCGAACACTGAAGCTTTCTTT. Translating it yields CSSGQPNTEAFF.

This clonotype has more than one count but fewer than ten. V and J are TRBV3-1 and TRBJ1-4; D gene uncertain. This CDR3 has 14 amino acids. V was shortened by 1 base and J by 7 bases, with 10 bases between the two germline ends. Germline assignment: CDR1 LGHDT and CDR2 YNNKEL (reference sequence). CDR3 protein: CASSQGSASEKLFF. The CDR3 bases are TGTGCCAGCAGCCAAGGGTCGGCGAGTGAAAAACTGTTTTTT.

This clonotype was picked up a small number of times. The chain is built from TRBV30 and TRBJ1-6; D is ambiguous. CDR3 length equals 13 residues. Trimming left V 2 bases short and J 11 bases short, with 13 bases between. Germline V CDR1 and CDR2: GTSNPN, SVGIG (reference sequence). The CDR3 DNA reads TGTGCCTGGAGTAAGGCGTTGGGCGCACCCCTCCACTTT. It codes for CAWSKALGAPLHF.

In this sample, this clonotype turned up many times. The CDR3 loop reads CSVEDGRGGDYGYTF. For the CDR3, the DNA is TGCAGCGTTGAAGATGGCAGGGGAGGGGACTATGGCTACACCTTC. The genes are TRBV29-1 and TRBJ1-2; TRBD1 might be the D (6 bases). The V end lost 0 bases, the J end lost 3 bases, and 14 bases lay between the germline ends. In germline, CDR1 is SQVTM, CDR2 ANQGSEA. The CDR3 spans 15 residues.

This chain joins TRBV18 and TRBJ2-2; D is uncertain. The CDR3 is 17 residues long. Germline CDR1 is KGHSH and CDR2 is LQKENI. Between the trimmed V and J ends, which lost 2 bases and 2 bases, there was a span of 15 bases. This chain's CDR3 is CASSPFTLFTNTGELFF. The CDR3 DNA is TGTGCCAGCTCACCATTCACGCTCTTCACTAACACCGGGGAGCTGTTTTTT.

The table lists this clonotype with many counts. The chain carries TRBV29-1 and TRBJ1-1; possibly TRBD1 for D (5 bases). Looked up from germline, CDR1 is SQVTM and CDR2 is ANQGSEA. The germline V and J ends were trimmed by 4 bases and 3 bases, with 12 bases remaining between them. The CDR3 is 13 residues long. The CDR3 loop reads CSVVLLGDTEAFF. CDR3 coding DNA: TGCAGCGTTGTACTGTTGGGGGACACTGAAGCTTTCTTT.

In regard to this clonotype: A much more abundant neighbour one base away suggests this may be a read error. V is TRBV29-1 and J is TRBJ1-2, with a weak D call TRBD1 (5 bases). The CDR3 has 14 amino acids. V lost 1 base and J 5 bases, leaving 14 bases between the germline ends. Germline V gene sequence: CDR1 SQVTM, CDR2 ANQGSEA. The CDR3 spells CSVEGLDSYYGYTF. In nucleotides, the CDR3 is TGCAGCGTTGAAGGTCTCGACAGTTATTATGGCTACACCTTC.